A single sample is the source of the 13 T cell receptor beta chains below, sequenced in a study of CXCR3-negative and CXCR3-positive naive CD8 T cells. Researchers prepared the TRB cDNA libraries using 5' RACE with UMI labels. TCRdb reworked the 5' RACE reads into one entry per CDR3 protein, no DNA. The listing contains about 5,500 distinct CDR3 sequences. Source material: naive CXCR3- CD8+ T cells from blood. Subset of the sample: CD45RO-CCR7+CD27+CD95- naive CD8+ T cells lacking CXCR3 (TNR3-). Receptor source: a human donor in good health. Some clones in this sample may be carry-over from other donors' samples.

The chain carries TRBV20-1 and TRBJ2-7; the D call from TCRdb, TRBD1, cannot be confirmed without DNA. The CDR3 runs to 13 residues. The germline V gene has CDR1 DFQATT and CDR2 SNEGSKA (reference sequence). The CDR3 loop reads CSAREDSTYEQYF.

According to its frequency, this clonotype is medium-sized. V gene TRBV29-1 combines with J gene TRBJ2-5; absent DNA, TCRdb's TRBD1 call cannot be checked. There are 13 residues in the CDR3. CDR1 SQVTM and CDR2 ANQGSEA come from the germline V gene. This CDR3 is CSVGSNRVETQYF. The full variable domain, rest sourced from reference TRBV29-1 and TRBJ2-5, is SAVISQKPSRDICQRGTSLTIQCQVDSQVTMMFWYRQQPGQSLTLIATANQGSEATYESGFVIDKFPISRPNLTFSTLTVSNMSPEDSSIYLCSVGSNRVETQYFGPGTRLLVL.

This clonotype is labeled medium-sized (0.01 to 0.1%) based on frequency. V gene TRBV29-1 combines with J gene TRBJ2-5; TCRdb returns TRBD1, unconfirmable since there is no DNA. Germline-derived CDR1 and CDR2 are SQVTM and ANQGSEA. The CDR3 is 13 amino acids. CDR3 sequence: CSALSGVEETQYF. Full variable domain (outside the CDR3, taken from reference TRBV29-1 and TRBJ2-5): SAVISQKPSRDICQRGTSLTIQCQVDSQVTMMFWYRQQPGQSLTLIATANQGSEATYESGFVIDKFPISRPNLTFSTLTVSNMSPEDSSIYLCSALSGVEETQYFGPGTRLLVL.

The chain carries TRBV5-5 and TRBJ1-1. The CDR3 spans 14 residues. CDR1 is SGHKS, CDR2 YYEKEE, per germline (reference sequence). The CDR3 spells CASSLEWGLTEAFF.

This clonotype is identified as medium-sized from frequency. CDR3 in amino acids: CSVLLGGEQYF. The rearrangement joins TRBV29-1 to TRBJ2-7; TCRdb's assignment of TRBD1 cannot be checked, as there is no DNA. The length of the CDR3 is 11 residues. Germline CDR1 SQVTM, CDR2 ANQGSEA.

Measured by frequency, this clonotype is medium-sized. The chain uses TRBV29-1 and TRBJ2-1; TCRdb selects TRBD1, and the lack of DNA leaves this call unchecked. Germline-derived CDR1 and CDR2 are SQVTM and ANQGSEA. The CDR3 covers 15 residues. The CDR3 is CSVDPPGQGRDEQFF.

The chain employs TRBV5-6 and TRBJ2-1; there is no DNA to check the TCRdb D call of TRBD2. In germline, CDR1 is SGHDT, CDR2 YYEEEE. The CDR3 length is 17 residues. The CDR3 here is CASSLVGSDYSHNEQFF.

Its frequency marks this clonotype as medium-sized. The gene calls are TRBV29-1 and TRBJ1-2; TCRdb picks TRBD1, but there is no DNA to check that call. There are 13 residues in the CDR3. Germline V lookup: CDR1 SQVTM, CDR2 ANQGSEA. The CDR3 loop is CSVDNRGSGGYTF.

Considering frequency, this clonotype is medium-sized. The chain has TRBV9 and TRBJ2-1; TCRdb's assignment of TRBD1 cannot be checked, as there is no DNA. The V gene's germline CDR1 is SGDLS and CDR2 YYNGEE. This CDR3 region has 16 residues. CDR3 sequence reads: CASSPPTGRSYNEQFF.

Judged by frequency, this clonotype is medium-sized. The chain joins TRBV12-3 or TRBV12-4 to TRBJ2-7; TCRdb selects TRBD2, and the lack of DNA leaves this call unchecked. CDR3 length equals 13 residues. CDR3: CASSLGGTYEQYF.

V gene TRBV7-9 combines with J gene TRBJ2-7; TCRdb's assignment of TRBD1 cannot be checked, as there is no DNA. This CDR3 contains 12 residues. Germline V gene data show CDR1 as SEHNR and CDR2 as FQNEAQ (reference sequence). The CDR3 protein is CASSLVGVEQYF.

The chain is built from TRBV3-1 and TRBJ2-4; as DNA is missing, the TRBD2 call by TCRdb cannot be tested. Per germline, CDR1 LGHDT and CDR2 YNNKEL (reference sequence). This CDR3 has 20 residues. The CDR3 spells CASSRTGLASISLAKNIQYF.

This clonotype is labeled medium-sized based on frequency. CDR3 residues: CSANRDRGHTGELFF. This chain links TRBV20-1 with TRBJ2-2; TCRdb's D call of TRBD1 is untestable without DNA. Germline assignment: CDR1 DFQATT and CDR2 SNEGSKA (reference sequence). This CDR3 comprises 15 residues.